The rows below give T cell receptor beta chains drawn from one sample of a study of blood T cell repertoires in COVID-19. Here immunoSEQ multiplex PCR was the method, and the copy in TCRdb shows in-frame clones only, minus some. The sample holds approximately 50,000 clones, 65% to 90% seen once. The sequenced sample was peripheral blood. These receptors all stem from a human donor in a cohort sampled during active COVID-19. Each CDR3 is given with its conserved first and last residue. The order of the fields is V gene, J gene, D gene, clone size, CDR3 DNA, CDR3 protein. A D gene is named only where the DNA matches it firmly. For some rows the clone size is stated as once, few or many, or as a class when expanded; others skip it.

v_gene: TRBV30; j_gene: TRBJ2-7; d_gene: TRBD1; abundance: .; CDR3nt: TGTGCCTGGAGTTTCACAGGGGCGGGCGGCGAGCAGTACTTC; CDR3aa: CAWSFTGAGGEQYF
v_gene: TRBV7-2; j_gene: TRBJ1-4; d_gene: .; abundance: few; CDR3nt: TGTGCCAGCAGCTCGGGGGGCCGAGAGACTGAAAAACTGTTTTTT; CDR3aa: CASSSGGRETEKLFF
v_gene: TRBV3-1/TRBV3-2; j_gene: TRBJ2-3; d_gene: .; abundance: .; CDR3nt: TGTGCCAGCAGCCCTTTCGGTACAGATACGCAGTATTTT; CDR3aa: CASSPFGTDTQYF
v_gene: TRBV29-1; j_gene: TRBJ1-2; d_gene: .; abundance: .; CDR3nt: TGCAGCGCCGGGGGGACCTATGGCTACACCTTC; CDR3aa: CSAGGTYGYTF
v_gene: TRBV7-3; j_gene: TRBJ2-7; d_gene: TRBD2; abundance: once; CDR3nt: TGTGCCAGCAGCTTAACTGGGGGGGAGGCCTACGAGCAGTACTTC; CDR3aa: CASSLTGGEAYEQYF
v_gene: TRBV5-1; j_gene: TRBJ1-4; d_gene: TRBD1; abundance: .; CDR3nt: TGCGCCAGCAGCTTGGCTGGACAGGGGCGTGAAAAACTGTTTTTT; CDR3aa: CASSLAGQGREKLFF
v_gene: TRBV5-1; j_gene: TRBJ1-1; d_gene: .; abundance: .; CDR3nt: TGCGCCAGCAGCTTGGACACAGGTTCGGCTGGCGCTTTCTTT; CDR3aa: CASSLDTGSAGAFF
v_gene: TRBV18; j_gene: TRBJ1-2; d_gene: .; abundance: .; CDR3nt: TGTGCCAGCTCACCAAGTCGTTCCGGGGGCTACACCTTC; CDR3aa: CASSPSRSGGYTF
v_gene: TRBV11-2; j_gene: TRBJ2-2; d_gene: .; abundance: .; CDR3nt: TGTGCCAGCAGCTTCGGACTCACCGGGGAGCTGTTTTTT; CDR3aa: CASSFGLTGELFF
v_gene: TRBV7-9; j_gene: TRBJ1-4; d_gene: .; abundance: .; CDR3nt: TGTGCCAGCAGCTTTGGAGGGGCGAGGGCTAATGAAAAACTGTTTTTT; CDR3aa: CASSFGGARANEKLFF
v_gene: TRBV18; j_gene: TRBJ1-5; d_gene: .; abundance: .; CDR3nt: TGTGCCAGCTCAGGCCTAGGACAGTATAGCAATCAGCCCCAGCATTTT; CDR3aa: CASSGLGQYSNQPQHF
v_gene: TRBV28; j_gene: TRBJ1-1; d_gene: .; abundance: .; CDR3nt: TGTGCCAGCAGTTTAGGCAGGGGATACACTGAAGCTTTCTTT; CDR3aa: CASSLGRGYTEAFF
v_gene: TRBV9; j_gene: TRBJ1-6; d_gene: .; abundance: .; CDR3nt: TGTGCCAGCAGCGTAGGGGGGGGCAATTCACCCCTCCACTTT; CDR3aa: CASSVGGGNSPLHF
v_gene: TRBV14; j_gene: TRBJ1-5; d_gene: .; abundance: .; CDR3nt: TGTGCCACCTCTGGGGGGGGGCTGGGGCAGCCCCAGCATTTT; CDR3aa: CATSGGGLGQPQHF
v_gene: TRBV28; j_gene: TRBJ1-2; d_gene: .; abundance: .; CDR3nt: TGTGCCAGCAGTTTCGAACATCTGATATATGGCTACACCTTC; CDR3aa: CASSFEHLIYGYTF
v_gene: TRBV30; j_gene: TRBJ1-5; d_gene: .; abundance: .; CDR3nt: TGTGCCTGGAGTGCGTCCAGGGGAAATCAGCCCCAGCATTTT; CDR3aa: CAWSASRGNQPQHF
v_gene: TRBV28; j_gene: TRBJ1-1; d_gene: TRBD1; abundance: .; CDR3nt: TGTGCCAGCAGTCTCCCAGGGGGCTTGAACACTGAAGCTTTCTTT; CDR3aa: CASSLPGGLNTEAFF
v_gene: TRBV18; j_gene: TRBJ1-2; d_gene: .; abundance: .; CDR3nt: TGTGCCAGCTCACCAATTAATTCGGTCAGGCAGTATGGCTACACCTTC; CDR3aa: CASSPINSVRQYGYTF
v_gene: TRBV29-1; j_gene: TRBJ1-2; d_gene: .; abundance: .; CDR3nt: TGCAGCGTTGCGAACTATGGCTACACCTTC; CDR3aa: CSVANYGYTF
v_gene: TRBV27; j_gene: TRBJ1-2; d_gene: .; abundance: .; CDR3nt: TGTGCCACCGCCTCAGGGGCTGGTGGAAACTATGGCTACACCTTC; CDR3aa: CATASGAGGNYGYTF
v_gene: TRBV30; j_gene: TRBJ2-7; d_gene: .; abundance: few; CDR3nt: TGTGCCTGGAGTGCAGGGTTATCCTACGAGCAGTACTTC; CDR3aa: CAWSAGLSYEQYF
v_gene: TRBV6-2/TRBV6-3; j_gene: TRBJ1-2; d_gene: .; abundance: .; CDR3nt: TGTGCCAGCAGTTACAAAAGCCCGTCCGGCCTGACAGCCCCTGGCTACACCTTC; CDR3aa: CASSYKSPSGLTAPGYTF
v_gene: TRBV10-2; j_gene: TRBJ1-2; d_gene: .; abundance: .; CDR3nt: TGCGCCAGCAGTGAGTTTAGGACAGTAGGCTACACCTTC; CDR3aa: CASSEFRTVGYTF
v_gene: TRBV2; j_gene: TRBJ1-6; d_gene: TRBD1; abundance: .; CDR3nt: TGTGCCAGCAGTCCATTGCGACAGGGGAATTCACCCCTCCACTTT; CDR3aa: CASSPLRQGNSPLHF
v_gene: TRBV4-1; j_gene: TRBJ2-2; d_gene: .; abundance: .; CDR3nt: TGCGCCAGCAGCCACACAGGGATCCTGTGGTCCGGGGAGCTGTTTTTT; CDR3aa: CASSHTGILWSGELFF
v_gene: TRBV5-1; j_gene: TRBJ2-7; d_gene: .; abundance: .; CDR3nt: TGCGCCAGCAGCCTCGACTCTAGCGAAACCTACGAGCAGTACTTC; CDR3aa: CASSLDSSETYEQYF
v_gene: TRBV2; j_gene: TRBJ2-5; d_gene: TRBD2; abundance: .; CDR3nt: TGTGCCAGCAATCCTAGCGGGAGTGAAGGGCGTAGGGAGACCCAGTACTTC; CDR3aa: CASNPSGSEGRRETQYF
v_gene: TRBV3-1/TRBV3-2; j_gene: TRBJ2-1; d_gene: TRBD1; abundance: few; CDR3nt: TGTGCCAGCAGCTCCTCAGGGGGCAGTGGCTATGAGCAGTTCTTC; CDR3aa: CASSSSGGSGYEQFF
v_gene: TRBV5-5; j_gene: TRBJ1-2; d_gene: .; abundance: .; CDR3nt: TGTGCCAGCAGCATTGGGACACTAGCTAACTATGGCTACACCTTC; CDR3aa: CASSIGTLANYGYTF
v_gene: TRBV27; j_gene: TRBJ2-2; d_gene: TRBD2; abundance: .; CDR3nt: TGTGCCAGCAGTTTCGGGACTAGTACTGGGGAGCTGTTTTTT; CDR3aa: CASSFGTSTGELFF
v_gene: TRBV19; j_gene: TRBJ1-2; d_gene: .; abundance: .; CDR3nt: TGTGCCAGTAGTATAGCTGCGGGACGGACATCCAATGGCTACACCTTC; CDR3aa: CASSIAAGRTSNGYTF
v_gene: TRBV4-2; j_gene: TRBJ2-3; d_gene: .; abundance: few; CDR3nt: TGTGCCACCTATTCGGGAGTAGGAGATACGCAGTATTTT; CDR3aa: CATYSGVGDTQYF
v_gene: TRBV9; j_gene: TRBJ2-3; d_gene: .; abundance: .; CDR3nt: TGTGCCAGCAGCACTCTAGCCAGGCCGGACACAGATACGCAGTATTTT; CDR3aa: CASSTLARPDTDTQYF
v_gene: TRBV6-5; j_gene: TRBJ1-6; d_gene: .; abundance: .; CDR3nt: TGTGCCAGCAGTAGAGAACAGTTTAATTCACCCCTCCACTTT; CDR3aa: CASSREQFNSPLHF
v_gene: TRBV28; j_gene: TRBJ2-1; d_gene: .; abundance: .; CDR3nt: TGTGCCAGCAGACGTCTGAGGGACTCACCCCAAGGTGAGCAGTTCTTC; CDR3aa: CASRRLRDSPQGEQFF
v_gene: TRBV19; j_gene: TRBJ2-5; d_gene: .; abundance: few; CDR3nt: TGTGCCAGTAGTAGGGGGCCGCGGGAGACCCAGTACTTC; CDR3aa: CASSRGPRETQYF
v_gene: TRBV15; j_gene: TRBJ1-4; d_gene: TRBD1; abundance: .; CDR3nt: TGTGCCACCAGCAATTTCGGGACAGCTCTTTTTAATGAAAAACTGTTTTTT; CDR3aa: CATSNFGTALFNEKLFF
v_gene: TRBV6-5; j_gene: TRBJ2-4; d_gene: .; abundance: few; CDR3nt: TGTGCCAGCGCGGGAACTAGAGCCAAAAACATTCAGTACTTC; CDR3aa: CASAGTRAKNIQYF
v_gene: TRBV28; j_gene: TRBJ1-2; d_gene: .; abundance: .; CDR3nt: TGTGCCAGCAGTTTGGTCCGAGGCGGTTATGGCTACACCTTC; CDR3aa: CASSLVRGGYGYTF
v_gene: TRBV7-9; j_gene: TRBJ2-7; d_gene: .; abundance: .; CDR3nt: TGTGCCAGCAGCCCGGGGTCCTCCCCCTACGAGCAGTACTTC; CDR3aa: CASSPGSSPYEQYF
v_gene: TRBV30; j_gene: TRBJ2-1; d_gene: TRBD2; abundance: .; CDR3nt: TGTGCCTGGAGTGTAGGTCTAGCGGTAGATGAGCAGTTCTTC; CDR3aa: CAWSVGLAVDEQFF
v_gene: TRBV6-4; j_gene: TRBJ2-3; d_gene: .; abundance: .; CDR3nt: TGTGCCAGCAGCGTGGACCCGGGATATGATACGCAGTATTTT; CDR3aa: CASSVDPGYDTQYF
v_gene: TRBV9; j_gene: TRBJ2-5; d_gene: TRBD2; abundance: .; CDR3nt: TGTGCCAGCAGCCCCCGGACTAGCGGGAGTTATGAGACCCAGTACTTC; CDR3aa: CASSPRTSGSYETQYF
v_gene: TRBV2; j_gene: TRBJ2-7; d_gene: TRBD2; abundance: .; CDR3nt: TGTGCCAGCAACTCCGGGACTAGCGGGAGGGGGGCCTTAAGCTCCTACGAGCAGTACTTC; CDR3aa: CASNSGTSGRGALSSYEQYF
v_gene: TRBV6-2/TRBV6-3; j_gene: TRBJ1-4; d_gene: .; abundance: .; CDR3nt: TGTGCCAGCAGTTACCCCTTGGTAGCTGGCGTTGAAAAACTGTTTTTT; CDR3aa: CASSYPLVAGVEKLFF
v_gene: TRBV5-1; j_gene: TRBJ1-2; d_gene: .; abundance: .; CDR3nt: TGCGCCAGCAGCTTAAGGCAGGAAAATAACTATGGCTACACCTTC; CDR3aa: CASSLRQENNYGYTF
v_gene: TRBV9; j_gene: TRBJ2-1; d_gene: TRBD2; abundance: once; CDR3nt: TGTGCCAGCAGCGTTAATCCGACTAGCGAATACAATGAGCAGTTCTTC; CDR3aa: CASSVNPTSEYNEQFF
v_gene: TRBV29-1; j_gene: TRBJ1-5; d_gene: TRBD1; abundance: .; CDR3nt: TGCAGCGTTGCTTACGGGACAGGGCATCAGCCCCAGCATTTT; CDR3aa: CSVAYGTGHQPQHF
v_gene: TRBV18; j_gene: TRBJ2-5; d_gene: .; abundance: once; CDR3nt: TGTGCCAGCTCACCACCCGACGGACTATACAACCAAGAGACCCAGTACTTC; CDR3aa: CASSPPDGLYNQETQYF
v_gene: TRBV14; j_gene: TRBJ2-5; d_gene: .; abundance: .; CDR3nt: TGTGCCAGCAGCCCTGTTGACCGAGGAGAGACCCAGTACTTC; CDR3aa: CASSPVDRGETQYF